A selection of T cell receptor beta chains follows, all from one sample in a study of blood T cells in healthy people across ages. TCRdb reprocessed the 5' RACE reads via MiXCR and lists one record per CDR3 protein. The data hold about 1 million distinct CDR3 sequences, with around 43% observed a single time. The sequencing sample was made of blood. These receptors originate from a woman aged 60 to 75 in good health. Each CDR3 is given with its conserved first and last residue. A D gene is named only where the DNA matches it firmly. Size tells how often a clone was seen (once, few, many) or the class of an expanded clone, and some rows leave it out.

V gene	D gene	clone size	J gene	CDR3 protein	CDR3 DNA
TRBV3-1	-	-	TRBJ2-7	CASSQDLRHQQYF	TGTGCCAGCAGCCAAGATTTACGACACCAGCAGTACTTC
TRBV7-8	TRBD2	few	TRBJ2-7	CASSLEPPPLAGDPYEQYF	TGTGCCAGCAGCTTAGAGCCCCCCCCCCTAGCGGGAGATCCCTACGAGCAGTACTTC
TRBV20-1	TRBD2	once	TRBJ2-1	CSARDDSGRAGGEQFF	TGCAGTGCTAGAGATGATAGCGGGAGGGCCGGGGGTGAGCAGTTCTTC
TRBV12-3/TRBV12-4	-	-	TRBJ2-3	CASSFQLDTQYF	TGTGCCAGCAGTTTTCAGTTAGATACGCAGTATTTT
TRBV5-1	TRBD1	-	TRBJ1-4	CASSRGQVEKLFF	TGCGCCAGCAGCCGGGGACAGGTTGAAAAACTGTTTTTT
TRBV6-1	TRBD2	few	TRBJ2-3	CASRGWGRGTDTQYF	TGTGCCAGCAGGGGATGGGGGAGGGGCACAGATACGCAGTATTTT
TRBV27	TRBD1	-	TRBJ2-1	CASSFSGQGSYNEQFF	TGTGCCAGCAGTTTCTCCGGACAGGGTTCCTACAATGAGCAGTTCTTC
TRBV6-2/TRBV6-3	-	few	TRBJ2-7	CASSYAQRVSYEQYF	TGTGCCAGCAGTTACGCCCAGCGGGTCTCCTACGAGCAGTACTTC
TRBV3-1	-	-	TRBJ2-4	CASSQDLERVAKNIQYF	TGTGCCAGCAGCCAAGATTTAGAGCGAGTAGCCAAAAACATTCAGTACTTC
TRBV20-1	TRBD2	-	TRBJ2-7	CSARAEPGLASYEQYF	TGCAGTGCTAGAGCCGAGCCAGGACTAGCCTCCTACGAGCAGTACTTC
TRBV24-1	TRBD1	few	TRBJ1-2	CATSDSGQGYTF	TGTGCCACCAGTGATTCGGGACAGGGCTACACCTTC
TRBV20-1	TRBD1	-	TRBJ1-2	CSASKQGVRGYTF	TGCAGTGCTAGCAAACAGGGGGTGCGGGGCTACACCTTC
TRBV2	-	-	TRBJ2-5	CASSRDTETQYF	TGTGCCAGCAGTAGGGACACGGAGACCCAGTACTTC
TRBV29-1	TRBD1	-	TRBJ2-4	CSVVWDRELDERYF	TGCAGCGTTGTCTGGGACAGGGAACTAGACGAGCGGTACTTC
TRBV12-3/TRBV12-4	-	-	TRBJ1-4	CASSLRVDSRGEKLFF	TGTGCCAGCAGTTTAAGAGTGGACAGTCGGGGTGAAAAACTGTTTTTT
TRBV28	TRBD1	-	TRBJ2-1	CASISGTEHVNEQFF	TGTGCCAGCATCTCCGGGACAGAACACGTCAATGAGCAGTTCTTC
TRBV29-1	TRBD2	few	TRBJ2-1	CSVLLANYNEQFF	TGCAGCGTTTTACTAGCGAACTACAATGAGCAGTTCTTC
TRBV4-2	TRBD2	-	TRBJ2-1	CASSQVIREGNEQFF	TGTGCCAGCAGCCAAGTGATCCGGGAGGGCAATGAGCAGTTCTTC
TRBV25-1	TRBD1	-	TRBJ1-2	CASRTGGQGQKSCYGYTF	TGTGCCAGCAGGACCGGGGGACAGGGGCAAAAGTCTTGCTATGGCTACACCTTC
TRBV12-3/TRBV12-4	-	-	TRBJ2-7	CASSFSRSRYEQYF	TGTGCCAGCAGTTTCTCTAGGTCCCGCTACGAGCAGTACTTC
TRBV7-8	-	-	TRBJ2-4	CASSLNSGDIQYF	TGTGCCAGCAGCTTAAATTCAGGGGACATTCAGTACTTC
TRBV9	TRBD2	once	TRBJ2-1	CASSVGGTSGYNEQFF	TGTGCCAGCAGCGTAGGTGGGACTAGCGGCTACAATGAGCAGTTCTTC
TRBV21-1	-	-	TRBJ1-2	CAGRTGRVHGYTF	TGTGCCGGCAGGACAGGGAGGGTCCATGGCTACACCTTC
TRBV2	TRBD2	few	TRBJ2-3	CASSRPQAGGTDTQYF	TGTGCCAGCAGCCGCCCCCAAGCGGGAGGCACAGATACGCAGTATTTT
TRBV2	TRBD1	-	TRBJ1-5	CASSDTRGQGPQHF	TGTGCCAGCAGTGACACCAGGGGGCAAGGGCCCCAGCATTTT
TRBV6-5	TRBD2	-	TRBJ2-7	CASSSPRTSGRGSSYEQYF	TGTGCCAGCAGTTCGCCGAGGACTAGCGGGAGGGGTAGCTCCTACGAGCAGTACTTC
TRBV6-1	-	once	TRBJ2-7	CASSDSRVEQYF	TGTGCCAGTAGTGACTCCAGGGTCGAGCAGTACTTC
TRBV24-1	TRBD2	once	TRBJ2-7	CATSAASGRNGSYNEQYF	TGTGCCACCAGTGCGGCTAGCGGGAGAAATGGTTCCTACAATGAGCAGTACTTC
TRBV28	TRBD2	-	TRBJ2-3	CASSRNSGATDTQYF	TGTGCCAGCAGTCGGAATAGCGGGGCCACAGATACGCAGTATTTT
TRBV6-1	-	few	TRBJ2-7	CASSGATGYEQYF	TGTGCCAGCAGTGGGGCTACAGGGTACGAGCAGTACTTC
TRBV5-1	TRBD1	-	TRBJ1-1	CASSHVGGRGGMNTEAFF	TGCGCCAGCAGCCACGTAGGGGGCCGGGGAGGGATGAACACTGAAGCTTTCTTT
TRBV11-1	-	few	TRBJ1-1	CASSPTGVAHEAFF	TGTGCCAGCAGCCCCACGGGGGTTGCCCATGAAGCTTTCTTT
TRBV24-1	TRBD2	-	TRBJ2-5	CATTAWTSGYNEQYF	TGTGCCACCACAGCCTGGACTAGCGGATACAATGAGCAGTACTTC
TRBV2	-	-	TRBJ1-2	CASKGTGSFYGYTF	TGTGCCAGCAAAGGAACAGGGTCGTTCTATGGCTACACCTTC
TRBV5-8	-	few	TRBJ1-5	CASSFGDRSNQPQHF	TGTGCCAGCAGCTTTGGTGACCGTAGCAATCAGCCCCAGCATTTT
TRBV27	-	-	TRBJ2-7	CASSPYLLQSTSSNEQYF	TGTGCCAGCAGCCCGTACCTATTACAGAGTACAAGTTCCAATGAGCAGTACTTC
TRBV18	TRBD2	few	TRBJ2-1	CASSPQRPSGRSLSYNEQFF	TGTGCCAGCTCACCACAAAGGCCTAGCGGGAGGTCCCTCTCCTACAATGAGCAGTTCTTC
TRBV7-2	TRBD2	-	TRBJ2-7	CASSRGGGRSYEQYF	TGTGCCAGCAGCAGAGGCGGGGGACGATCCTACGAGCAGTACTTC
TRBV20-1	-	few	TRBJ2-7	CSAREYRLGGTHEQYF	TGCAGTGCTAGAGAGTACCGCCTCGGAGGGACGCACGAGCAGTACTTC
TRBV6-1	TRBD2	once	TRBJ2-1	CASSLILAGGARGEQFF	TGTGCCAGCAGCCTAATCTTAGCGGGAGGTGCTAGAGGGGAGCAGTTCTTC
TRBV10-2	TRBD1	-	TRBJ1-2	CASSLDPGQYNGYTF	TGCGCCAGCAGCCTTGATCCGGGACAGTATAATGGCTACACCTTC